A selection of T cell receptor beta chains follows, all from one sample in a study of cytomegalovirus exposure and HLA in healthy donors. Data came from immunoSEQ multiplex PCR; TCRdb stores just in-frame clones and leaves some out. This table has about 200,000 clones, 78% appearing once. Sequencing was done on a sample of PBMCs. These receptors were taken from a male donor in good health and CMV-seronegative. Each CDR3 is given with its conserved first and last residue. A D gene is named only where the DNA matches it firmly. Clone size appears in some rows only: once, few, many, or a class for an expanded clone.

CDR3nt | CDR3aa | abundance | j_gene | d_gene | v_gene
TGTGCCAGCAGTAGGAAGGGACAGGGGGCCTACGAGCAGTACTTC | CASSRKGQGAYEQYF | - | TRBJ2-7 | TRBD1 | TRBV27
TGTGCCAGCAGCTCCCGGCGGACAGCCAGCAGCACCCAGTATTTT | CASSSRRTASSTQYF | - | TRBJ2-3 | - | TRBV9
TGTGCCAGCAGTTTAAGGGACAGGGGACGATTTAGTCAGCCCCAGCATTTT | CASSLRDRGRFSQPQHF | - | TRBJ1-5 | TRBD1 | TRBV28
TGTGCCAGCAATAGAGCAGGACAGTCCACAGATACGCAGTATTTT | CASNRAGQSTDTQYF | - | TRBJ2-3 | - | TRBV5-5
TGCGCCAGCAGCTTGGTGGGAAATAGCGGGAGGGCTTCCGAGCAGTACTTC | CASSLVGNSGRASEQYF | - | TRBJ2-7 | TRBD2 | TRBV5-1
TGCGCCAGCAGCCTAATCCCCCCAGGACAGGGAAAAGAGACCCAGTACTTC | CASSLIPPGQGKETQYF | - | TRBJ2-5 | TRBD1 | TRBV5-1
TGCGCCAGCAGCTTGCACAGAACGAACTATGGCTACACCTTC | CASSLHRTNYGYTF | - | TRBJ1-2 | - | TRBV5-1
TGTGCTAGTGGAATCGGACAGGGGGGGGGCAATGAGCAGTTCTTC | CASGIGQGGGNEQFF | - | TRBJ2-1 | TRBD1 | TRBV12-5
TGTGCCAGCAGCTTAGTCCGTCCGCGCGGCGAGCAGTTCTTC | CASSLVRPRGEQFF | - | TRBJ2-1 | - | TRBV7-8
TGCAGCGGGGACAGGGGGATATTTACTGAAGCTTTCTTT | CSGDRGIFTEAFF | - | TRBJ1-1 | TRBD1 | TRBV29-1
TGTGCCAGCAGCGTTACCCTAACCGGACTAGCGGGAGGCGAGCAGTACTTC | CASSVTLTGLAGGEQYF | - | TRBJ2-7 | TRBD2 | TRBV7-3
TGTGCCAGCAGCTCCCAGGGGGCCGGTGAAAAACTGTTTTTT | CASSSQGAGEKLFF | once | TRBJ1-4 | TRBD1 | TRBV11-2
TGTGCCAGCAGCTTGGATCGGGGGGCATTTCAGAATCAGCCCCAGCATTTT | CASSLDRGAFQNQPQHF | - | TRBJ1-5 | - | TRBV5-5
TGTGCCAGCAGTCGCCGGGACAGGGGATATGGCTACACCTTC | CASSRRDRGYGYTF | - | TRBJ1-2 | TRBD1 | TRBV27
TGTGCCAGCAGGCCAATAGTGATCGAGCAGTACTTC | CASRPIVIEQYF | - | TRBJ2-7 | - | TRBV2
TGTGCCAGCAGCTCCCCGACTGAACAAGAGACCCAGTACTTC | CASSSPTEQETQYF | - | TRBJ2-5 | - | TRBV11-3
TGTGCCAGCAGCTTAGGTGGAGGAGTTAGAGGGGAGCTGTTTTTT | CASSLGGGVRGELFF | - | TRBJ2-2 | - | TRBV11-2
TGCGCCAGCACCCCACGGGGGGCGGAGAACAATGAGCAGTTCTTC | CASTPRGAENNEQFF | - | TRBJ2-1 | - | TRBV5-1
TGTGCCAGCTCACCAGAATTAGGGGGTGGCAATCAGCCCCAGCATTTT | CASSPELGGGNQPQHF | - | TRBJ1-5 | - | TRBV18
TGTGCCAGCAGAAACCTTATGGGTAGCACATATACGCAGTATTTT | CASRNLMGSTYTQYF | - | TRBJ2-3 | - | TRBV2